These 31 T cell receptor beta chains were sequenced from one sample in a study of early T cells in non-severe SARS-CoV-2 infection. TCRdb reprocessed the 5' RACE reads with MiXCR, giving one entry per CDR3 protein. The sample comprises 45,000 or so distinct CDR3 sequences, around 6% of which are singletons, and over 10% rests with the top ten. Sequencing used whole blood. Receptor source: an adult who was a healthcare worker with PCR-confirmed SARS-CoV-2 infection or an uninfected control (not recorded which).

CDR3 nucleotide sequence: TGTGCCAGCAGCTTAAAAGGGGCGAACACCGGGGAGCTGTTTTTT. Amino acids: CASSLKGANTGELFF. This chain joins TRBV7-6 and TRBJ2-2, with a weak D call TRBD1 (5 bases). Germline assignment: CDR1 SGHVS and CDR2 FNYEAQ. CDR3 length: 15 amino acids. V was cut by 2 bases and J by 0 bases, with 7 bases left in between.

Many counts were recorded for this clonotype. This chain uses TRBV6-5 with TRBJ2-2, with 9 bases aligning to TRBD1. V was clipped by 7 bases and J by 7 bases; unmatched bases: 10. Germline V lookup: CDR1 MNHEY, CDR2 SVGAGI. This CDR3 comprises 15 residues. This CDR3 is CASTLAGQGRGELFF. In DNA form, the CDR3 reads TGTGCCAGCACCCTGGCGGGACAGGGACGCGGGGAGCTGTTTTTT.

Concerning this clonotype: One junction end disagrees with the germline gene, perhaps due to a read error. The J gene is TRBJ1-5, the V gene TRBV10-2; D remains ambiguous. The CDR3 runs to 14 residues. Germline CDR1 reads WSHSY; CDR2 reads SAAADI. The chain's CDR3 is CASSEKGSHQPQHF. In DNA, the CDR3 is TGCGCCAGCAGTGAGAAGGGTAGCCATCAGCCCCAGCATTTT.

This chain links TRBV20-1 with TRBJ2-5, with 7 bases identical to TRBD1. Germline CDR1 DFQATT, CDR2 SNEGSKA (reference sequence). This CDR3 has 12 residues. The ends lost 4 bases at V and 10 bases at J; junction bases unmatched: 9. This CDR3 reads CSATHTAGGQYF. The CDR3 DNA reads TGCAGTGCTACACACACCGCAGGGGGCCAGTACTTC.

The table lists this clonotype with a few counts. The chain employs TRBV14 and TRBJ2-7; 7 bases agree with TRBD1. The germline V gene encodes CDR1 SGHDN and CDR2 FVKESK. CDR3 length: 13 amino acids. V shed 6 bases and J 1 base; nucleotides not matched to a gene: 3. The chain's CDR3 is CASRRQGSYEQYF. CDR3 sequence (DNA): TGTGCCAGCAGACGACAGGGTTCCTACGAGCAGTACTTC.

At least ten counts were recorded for this clonotype. V is TRBV7-9 and J is TRBJ2-1; D ambiguous. This CDR3 comprises 12 residues. CDR1 and CDR2 (germline): SEHNR, FQNEAQ (reference sequence). V shed 2 bases and J shed 7 bases, with 6 bases lying between them. The CDR3 loop is CASSLLKNEQFF. The CDR3 DNA reads as TGTGCCAGCAGCTTACTCAAGAATGAGCAGTTCTTC.

This clonotype was seen repeatedly, ten times or more. V is TRBV10-3 and J is TRBJ2-2; D is unclear. From germline, CDR1 is ENHRY and CDR2 SYGVKD. Trimming shortened V by 3 bases and J by 1 base, and 3 bases separated the two germline ends. This CDR3 spans 13 amino acids. The CDR3 region is CAISDRNTGELFF. CDR3 DNA: TGTGCCATCAGTGACAGGAACACCGGGGAGCTGTTTTTT.

The chain recombines TRBV27 with TRBJ2-5; no reliable D call. Germline-derived CDR1 and CDR2 are MNHEY and SMNVEV (reference sequence). Trimming took off 5 bases at V and 3 bases at J, with 7 bases between the two ends. This CDR3 is 12 amino acids long. The CDR3 region is CASSAPEETQYF. Here the CDR3 DNA reads TGTGCCAGCAGTGCGCCCGAAGAGACCCAGTACTTC.

This clonotype was seen a handful of times. The V gene is TRBV5-1, the J gene TRBJ2-7; possibly TRBD1 for D (5 bases). The CDR3 has 13 amino acids. Per germline, CDR1 SGHRS and CDR2 YFSETQ. Trimming stripped 5 bases from V and 3 bases from J, with 12 bases between. CDR3 protein: CASSQQGSYEQYF. The DNA of the CDR3 is TGCGCCAGCAGTCAGCAGGGAAGCTACGAGCAGTACTTC.

V and J are TRBV27 and TRBJ2-5; D uncertain. Trimming took off 3 bases at V and 1 base at J, with 9 bases between the two ends. The CDR3 sequence is 14 residues long. Germline V CDR1 and CDR2: MNHEY, SMNVEV (reference sequence). Written as DNA, the CDR3 is TGTGCCAGCAGTTTGGGCAGCCCCCAAGAGACCCAGTACTTC. Amino acid sequence: CASSLGSPQETQYF.

This clonotype appeared many times. This sequence joins TRBV2 and TRBJ1-2, with 12 positions matching TRBD1. The CDR3 extends over 14 amino acids. Germline CDR1 SNHLY, CDR2 FYNNEI. Trimming removed 4 bases from V and 6 bases from J; junction bases left unmatched: 3. CDR3 sequence: CASSGGQGADGYTF. For the CDR3, the DNA is TGTGCCAGCAGTGGGGGACAGGGGGCGGATGGCTACACCTTC.

This clonotype was counted ten times or more. The J gene is TRBJ2-7, the V gene TRBV23-1, with TRBD2 identical over 12 bases. TRBV23-1 is an open reading frame whose function is uncertain. The J segment lost 2 bases and the V segment lost 2 bases, leaving 1 base of the junction unmatched. There are 15 residues in the CDR3. The CDR3 sequence: CASSQRLAGAYEQYF. The CDR3 region has the DNA TGCGCCAGCAGTCAACGACTAGCGGGGGCCTACGAGCAGTACTTC.

The sample holds a few counts of this clonotype. The chain links TRBV4-3 to TRBJ1-1; D call uncertain. From germline, CDR1 is LGHNA and CDR2 YSLEER. The CDR3 has 15 residues. V lost 3 bases and J lost 4, with 15 bases in between. The DNA for the CDR3 is TGCGCCAGCAGCCACGAAGGATTTGGGGTCACTGAAGCTTTCTTT. Its translation is CASSHEGFGVTEAFF.

Worth noting for this clonotype: A single base separates this from a much larger clone, so it may be a read error. The gene calls are TRBV7-2 and TRBJ1-5, with TRBD1 matching 8 bases. The CDR3 is 15 residues long. CDR1 is SGHTA and CDR2 is FQGNSA in the germline V gene. The CDR3 nucleotides are TGTGCCAACAGCCTAGACAGGGGACTCGGTCAGCCCCAGCATTTT. Protein product: CANSLDRGLGQPQHF. Together with reference TRBV7-2 and TRBJ1-5, the CDR3 gives the full variable domain: GAGVSQSPSNKVTEKGKDVELRCDPISGHTALYWYRQSLGQGLEFLIYFQGNSAPDKSGLPSDRFSAERTGGSVSTLTIQRTQQEDSAVYLCANSLDRGLGQPQHFGDGTRLSIL.

This clonotype was seen at least ten times. J is TRBJ1-2 and V is TRBV30; D unclear. The CDR3 spans 13 residues. Trimming left V 6 bases short and J 2 bases short, with 13 bases between. Germline V gives CDR1 GTSNPN, CDR2 SVGIG (reference sequence). The CDR3 coding sequence is TGTGCCTGTGTGTCCACTGCAAACTATGGCTACACCTTC. Translating gives CACVSTANYGYTF.

This clonotype came up many times. The chain recombines TRBV30 with TRBJ1-2; D is undetermined. The CDR3 covers 12 residues. Trimming removed 3 bases at V and 4 bases at J, with 9 bases between. Germline CDR1 reads GTSNPN; CDR2 reads SVGIG (reference sequence). CDR3 sequence reads: CAWREAPYGYTF. CDR3 in DNA: TGTGCCTGGAGGGAAGCCCCCTATGGCTACACCTTC.

In regard to this clonotype: It is likely a read error, because the conserved phenylalanine at the end of the CDR3 is missing. The chain recombines TRBV19 with TRBJ2-3, with 10 bases identical to TRBD2. V lost 5 bases to trimming and J lost 5 bases; unmatched junction nucleotides: 10. Germline loops: CDR1 LNHDA, CDR2 SQIVND (reference sequence). The CDR3 extends over 16 amino acids. The CDR3 is CASSRNLAGVLDTQYL. Written as DNA, the CDR3 is TGTGCCAGTAGTCGGAATCTAGCGGGGGTTCTAGATACGCAGTATCTT.

The V and J genes are TRBV6-5 and TRBJ1-3; weak D call: TRBD1 (6 bases). Germline loops: CDR1 MNHEY, CDR2 SVGAGI. CDR3 length: 15 amino acids. The V and J ends lost 4 bases and 0 bases respectively, with 10 bases between them. Here the CDR3 DNA reads TGTGCCAGCAGTTCTCCGACAGGCTCTGGAAACACCATATATTTT. Its translation is CASSSPTGSGNTIYF.

This clonotype was observed at least ten times. V and J are TRBV12-3 or TRBV12-4 and TRBJ1-5; no clear D. This CDR3 is 13 amino acids long. Deletions cut 3 bases from V and 4 bases from J, with 7 bases between. The CDR3 region is CASSFNANQPQHF. DNA of the CDR3: TGTGCCAGCAGTTTTAACGCTAATCAGCCCCAGCATTTT.

This clonotype was detected many times. V is TRBV6-5 and J is TRBJ1-4; 8 bases are shared with TRBD1. Germline-derived CDR1 and CDR2 are MNHEY and SVGAGI. With 2 bases clipped from V and 6 bases from J, the junction kept 2 bases outside the gene matches. The CDR3 has 14 residues. CDR3 protein: CASSYDRGHEKLFF. The CDR3 DNA sequence: TGTGCCAGCAGTTACGACAGGGGTCATGAAAAACTGTTTTTT.

This clonotype occurred many times. The V gene is TRBV13, the J gene TRBJ2-5; a weak D match, TRBD1 (6 bases). Germline CDR1 and CDR2: PRHDT and FYEKMQ (reference sequence). This CDR3 is built from 12 residues. Trimming left V 1 base short and J 10 bases short, with 10 bases between. The CDR3 is CASSLDRDIQYF. In DNA form, the CDR3 reads TGTGCCAGCAGCTTAGACAGGGATATCCAGTACTTC.

The chain employs TRBV15 and TRBJ2-5; TRBD2 might be the D (5 bases). CDR1 LNHNV and CDR2 YYDKDF come from the germline V gene (reference sequence). V shed 2 bases and J shed 5 bases, with 12 bases lying between them. The CDR3 totals 14 residues. The CDR3 DNA is TGTGCCACCAGCAGACAAGGACCGGGGGAGACCCAGTACTTC. Translated, it gives CATSRQGPGETQYF.

This chain connects TRBV6-6 to TRBJ1-6; D unclear. V was pared by 5 bases and J by 11 bases, with 16 bases between. Germline values: CDR1 MNHNY, CDR2 SVGAGI (reference sequence). The CDR3 is 14 residues long. The CDR3 DNA reads TGTGCCAGCAGTCAACCGGAGACACGGACACCCCTCCACTTT. It yields the protein CASSQPETRTPLHF.

This clonotype was picked up many times. The chain recombines TRBV20-1 with TRBJ1-6; TRBD1 aligns across 7 bases. J was trimmed by 7 bases and V by 5 bases; bases with no gene match: 2. CDR1 is DFQATT and CDR2 is SNEGSKA in the germline V gene (reference sequence). CDR3 length: 12 residues. The CDR3 DNA follows: TGCAGTGCTTGGGACAGCAATTCACCCCTCCACTTT. Amino acids: CSAWDSNSPLHF.

This clonotype was seen at least ten times. The V and J genes are TRBV12-3 or TRBV12-4 and TRBJ1-1; TRBD1 matches at 9 bases. J lost 7 bases, V lost 5 bases, and 5 bases had no gene match. There are 13 residues in the CDR3. The CDR3 nucleotides are TGTGCCAGCAGTGTACAGGGGGCGGTTGAAGCTTTCTTT. It yields the protein CASSVQGAVEAFF.

This chain connects TRBV28 to TRBJ2-7; D possibly corresponds to TRBD2 (6 bases). Germline values: CDR1 MDHEN, CDR2 SYDVKM. The ends were cut back, 4 bases at V and 5 bases at J, with 15 bases in the middle. This CDR3 spans 14 amino acids. The CDR3 DNA follows: TGTGCCAGCAGTTCCGCCGGAGGGAAGGACGAGCAGTACTTC. This translates into CASSSAGGKDEQYF.

The gene calls are TRBV12-3 or TRBV12-4 and TRBJ2-1; D possibly corresponds to TRBD1 (6 bases). CDR3 size: 15 residues. V lost 5 bases, J lost 7 bases, and 18 bases lay in between. As DNA, the CDR3 is TGTGCCAGCAGTGCCCCTTGGGACAACAGGAATGAGCAGTTCTTC. This codes for CASSAPWDNRNEQFF.

J is TRBJ1-5 and V is TRBV5-6; D gene unclear. Trimming shortened V by 4 bases and J by 2 bases, and 10 bases separated the two germline ends. Germline CDR1 reads SGHDT; CDR2 reads YYEEEE. There are 14 residues in the CDR3. The CDR3 sequence: CASSLQDGNQPQHF. Written as DNA, the CDR3 is TGTGCCAGCAGCCTGCAGGATGGCAATCAGCCCCAGCATTTT.

V and J are TRBV11-2 and TRBJ2-7; TRBD1 or TRBD2 may be the D gene (5 bases each). The CDR3 is 14 amino acids. V lost 5 bases and J lost 7, with 18 bases in between. Germline assignment: CDR1 SGHAT and CDR2 FQNNGV. CDR3 sequence: CASSPNVGVWEQYF. The CDR3 nucleotides read TGTGCCAGCAGCCCGAATGTGGGGGTCTGGGAGCAGTACTTC.

This clonotype occurred many times. This chain links TRBV28 with TRBJ2-3; the D gene is possibly TRBD2 (6 bases). This CDR3 is 15 amino acids long. Trimming took 2 bases from V and 4 from J, leaving 13 bases between them. Germline values: CDR1 MDHEN, CDR2 SYDVKM. CDR3: CASSLRGLGADTQYF. CDR3 DNA sequence: TGTGCCAGCAGTTTAAGGGGACTCGGGGCAGATACGCAGTATTTT.

This clonotype was detected many times. This sequence joins TRBV3-1 and TRBJ2-7; TRBD2 matches at 10 bases. CDR1 and CDR2 (germline): LGHDT, YNNKEL (reference sequence). V lost 4 bases, J lost 1 base, and 4 bases stayed unmatched. CDR3 length: 15 residues. The CDR3 here is CASSPTSGASYEQYF. DNA of the CDR3: TGTGCCAGCAGCCCCACTAGCGGGGCTTCCTACGAGCAGTACTTC.